Each of the 18 T cell receptor beta chains below was sequenced from the same sample in a study of type 1 regulatory T cells. TCRdb reanalysed the reads using MiXCR and keeps one entry per CDR3 protein. Of tens of thousands of distinct CDR3 sequences in the sample, roughly 45% were seen once. The antigens for these receptors are not known. The specimen was cultured T cells, either the whole culture or a sorted T cell fraction (not recorded which). The receptors were gathered from a human donor in good health.

This clonotype came up a few times. The gene calls are TRBV20-1 and TRBJ1-4; 11 bases are shared with TRBD1. The V gene's germline CDR1 is DFQATT and CDR2 SNEGSKA (reference sequence). The CDR3 covers 13 residues. After removal of 4 bases from V and 8 bases from J, the junction contained 3 bases not matched to a gene. CDR3 bases: TGCAGTGCTACGGACAGGGGGCGAGAAAAACTGTTTTTT. It translates to CSATDRGREKLFF.

The chain recombines TRBV5-1 with TRBJ1-2; no clear D. The CDR3 spans 13 residues. The ends were cut back, 3 bases at V and 3 bases at J, with 9 bases in the middle. Per germline, CDR1 SGHRS and CDR2 YFSETQ. DNA for the CDR3: TGCGCCAGCAGCTCTCAGGCAGACTATGGCTACACCTTC. The encoded protein is CASSSQADYGYTF.

The genes are TRBV20-1 and TRBJ1-3; D may be TRBD1 (6 bases). This CDR3 is 14 amino acids long. The germline V gene encodes CDR1 DFQATT and CDR2 SNEGSKA (reference sequence). The V and J ends lost 0 bases and 2 bases respectively, with 8 bases between them. The CDR3: CSARDDRTGNTIYF. Written as DNA, the CDR3 is TGCAGTGCTAGAGATGACAGGACTGGAAACACCATATATTTT.

The chain links TRBV4-1 to TRBJ2-2, with D possibly called TRBD1 or TRBD2 (5 bases each). V lost 3 bases to trimming and J lost 5 bases, with 10 bases between them. The CDR3 contains 14 residues. The germline V gene has CDR1 MGHRA and CDR2 YSYEKL. The CDR3 protein is CASSQQGRTGELFF. CDR3 DNA sequence: TGCGCCAGCAGCCAGCAGGGACGAACCGGGGAGCTGTTTTTT.

The chain recombines TRBV7-2 with TRBJ2-5; 11 bases agree with TRBD1. With 3 bases clipped from V and 0 bases from J, the junction kept 3 bases outside the gene matches. The CDR3 extends over 16 amino acids. CDR1 is SGHTA, CDR2 FQGNSA, per germline. CDR3: CASSFWDRGYQETQYF. In nucleotides, the CDR3 is TGTGCCAGCAGCTTTTGGGACAGGGGGTACCAAGAGACCCAGTACTTC.

The chain joins TRBV2 to TRBJ1-2; D gene uncertain. CDR3 length equals 13 residues. Germline V gives CDR1 SNHLY, CDR2 FYNNEI. V lost 8 bases and J 8 bases, leaving 18 bases between the germline ends. As DNA, the CDR3 is TGTGCCAGCCTCATGAGTCTCTATGAGGGCTACACCTTC. The encoded protein is CASLMSLYEGYTF.

This chain joins TRBV7-2 and TRBJ1-5; D gene unclear. This CDR3 has 12 residues. Germline V gene sequence: CDR1 SGHTA, CDR2 FQGNSA. V lost 4 bases and J 4 bases, leaving 5 bases between the germline ends. CDR3: CASSSPNQPQHF. The CDR3 region has the DNA TGTGCCAGCAGCTCCCCAAATCAGCCCCAGCATTTT.

The table lists this clonotype with a count of one. The chain recombines TRBV5-4 with TRBJ1-2; D uncertain. The CDR3 totals 13 residues. CDR1 and CDR2 from the germline V gene are SGHNT and YYREEE (reference sequence). The ends were cut back, 3 bases at V and 8 bases at J, with 14 bases in the middle. The CDR3 nucleotides read TGTGCCAGCAGCTACACGGAATTTAGCGGCTACACCTTC. Translated: CASSYTEFSGYTF.

This chain joins TRBV6-1 and TRBJ1-6; weak D call: TRBD1 (5 bases). Germline CDR1 is MNHNS and CDR2 is SASEGT. The CDR3 consists of 17 residues. V was pared by 7 bases and J by 0 bases, with 16 bases between. The CDR3 is CASNRARGSSYNSPLHF. The CDR3 nucleotides are TGTGCCAGCAACCGTGCGAGGGGAAGCTCCTATAATTCACCCCTCCACTTT.

V is TRBV3-1 and J is TRBJ2-5; 7 bases align to TRBD2. The CDR3 is 14 amino acids. V was clipped by 4 bases and J by 9 bases; unmatched bases: 11. Germline loops: CDR1 LGHDT, CDR2 YNNKEL (reference sequence). The CDR3 coding sequence is TGTGCCAGCAGCCTAGCAGGCGGGGGAAAAGCCCAGTACTTC. It is translated as CASSLAGGGKAQYF.

The chain uses TRBV29-1 and TRBJ1-1; TRBD1 might be the D (6 bases). The length of the CDR3 is 13 residues. With 7 bases removed from V and 0 bases from J, the gap between germline ends came to 12 bases. Germline V gives CDR1 SQVTM, CDR2 ANQGSEA. The CDR3 region is CSAGGQMNTEAFF. Here the CDR3 DNA reads TGCAGCGCTGGAGGACAGATGAACACTGAAGCTTTCTTT.

This clonotype was counted between two and nine times. The rearrangement uses TRBV7-9 and TRBJ1-5, with D perhaps TRBD1 (5 bases). The germline V and J ends were trimmed by 0 bases and 3 bases, with 9 bases remaining between them. The germline gives CDR1 SEHNR, CDR2 FQNEAQ (reference sequence). The length of the CDR3 is 15 residues. The CDR3 reads CASSLAGGSNQPQHF. The CDR3 DNA reads as TGTGCCAGCAGCTTAGCGGGGGGATCCAATCAGCCCCAGCATTTT.

The chain uses TRBV4-2 and TRBJ1-5, with D hard to call. The CDR3 runs 16 residues. The V gene's germline CDR1 is LGHNA and CDR2 YNFKEQ. V dropped 0 bases and J dropped 0 bases, with 9 bases sitting between them. The CDR3, as DNA: TGTGCCAGCAGCCAAGATCGGCCCTATAGCAATCAGCCCCAGCATTTT. Protein: CASSQDRPYSNQPQHF.

The chain employs TRBV7-9 and TRBJ1-3; D is perhaps TRBD1 (5 bases). This CDR3 has 14 residues. Per germline, CDR1 SEHNR and CDR2 FQNEAQ (reference sequence). V lost 3 bases, J lost 6 bases, and 12 bases lay in between. The DNA of the CDR3 is TGTGCCAGCAGCTTCGCGGGGGGGATAAACACCATATATTTT. Translation: CASSFAGGINTIYF.

The rearrangement links TRBV6-1 to TRBJ1-5; D not certain. CDR3 length equals 14 residues. Trimming stripped 5 bases from V and 0 bases from J, with 8 bases between. The germline V gene encodes CDR1 MNHNS and CDR2 SASEGT. In DNA form, the CDR3 reads TGTGCCAGCAGTTTAGAAAATAGCAATCAGCCCCAGCATTTT. Its translation: CASSLENSNQPQHF.

The CDR3 sequence is CASSQGTGGTETQYF. The CDR3 nucleotides read TGTGCCAGCAGCCAGGGGACAGGGGGAACAGAGACCCAGTACTTC. The chain carries TRBV11-2 and TRBJ2-5; 11 bases map to TRBD1. The length of the CDR3 is 15 residues. Germline V gene sequence: CDR1 SGHAT, CDR2 FQNNGV. V trimming: 5 bases; J trimming: 4 bases; junction bases outside the gene matches: 6.

The V gene is TRBV6-5, the J gene TRBJ1-1, with TRBD1 identical over 7 bases. The CDR3 has 16 residues. V trimming: 6 bases; J trimming: 5 bases; junction bases outside the gene matches: 15. The V gene's germline CDR1 is MNHEY and CDR2 SVGAGI. The CDR3 sequence: CASSLRGDRVGTEAFF. The CDR3 DNA sequence: TGTGCCAGCAGCCTAAGGGGAGACAGGGTGGGAACTGAAGCTTTCTTT.

This clonotype rates as medium-sized. The chain has TRBV5-1 and TRBJ2-3, with 12 bases that match TRBD2. The CDR3 spans 18 residues. Looked up from germline, CDR1 is SGHRS and CDR2 is YFSETQ. V gave up 0 bases and J gave up 2 bases; unmatched junction bases: 7. For the CDR3, the DNA is TGCGCCAGCAGCTTGGTGGCTCTAGCGGGGGGGCACACAGATACGCAGTATTTT. Its protein product is CASSLVALAGGHTDTQYF.